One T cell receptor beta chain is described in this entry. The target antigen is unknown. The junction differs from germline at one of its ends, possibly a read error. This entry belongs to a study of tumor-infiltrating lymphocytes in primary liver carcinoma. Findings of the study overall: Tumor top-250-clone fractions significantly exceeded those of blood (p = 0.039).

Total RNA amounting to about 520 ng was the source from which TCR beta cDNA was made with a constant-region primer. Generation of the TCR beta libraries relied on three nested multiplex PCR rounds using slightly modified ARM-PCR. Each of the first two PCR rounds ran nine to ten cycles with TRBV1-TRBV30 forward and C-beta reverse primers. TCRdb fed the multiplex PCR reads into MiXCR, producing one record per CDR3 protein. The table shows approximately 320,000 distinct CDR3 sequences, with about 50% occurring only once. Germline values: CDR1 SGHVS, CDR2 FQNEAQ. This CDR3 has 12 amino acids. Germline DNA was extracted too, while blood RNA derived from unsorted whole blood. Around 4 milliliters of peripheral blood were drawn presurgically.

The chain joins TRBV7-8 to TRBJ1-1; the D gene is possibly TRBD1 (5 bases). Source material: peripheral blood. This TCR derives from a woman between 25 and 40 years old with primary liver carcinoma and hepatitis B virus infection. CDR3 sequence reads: CASSRDGAEAYF. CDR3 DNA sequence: TGTGCCAGCAGCCGAGATGGGGCCGAAGCTTACTTT.